The 8 T cell receptor beta chains presented below share a single source sample, sequenced in a study of identical twins. TCRdb ran MiXCR on the 5' RACE reads and lists one entry per CDR3 protein. Of about 190,000 distinct CDR3 sequences in the sample, about a sixth are singletons; the top ten hold over 35%. These data were likewise used in another study, on T cells expressing NK-cell markers.

Specimen: CD8+ T cells sorted from blood. Receptors were obtained from a woman aged 18 to 35 in good health.

In its sample, this clonotype was seen a few times. The CDR3 region has the DNA TGTGCCAGCAGCTTAAAAAGCGCGGACGAGCAGTACTTC. Translation gives CASSLKSADEQYF. The V call is TRBV7-9, the J call TRBJ2-7, with no clear D. From germline, CDR1 is SEHNR and CDR2 FQNEAQ (reference sequence). This CDR3 is built from 13 residues. Trimming left V 2 bases short and J 5 bases short, with 10 bases between.

The chain links TRBV4-1 to TRBJ1-1; D unresolved. The CDR3 sequence is 15 residues long. Germline assignment: CDR1 MGHRA and CDR2 YSYEKL. Trimming removed 2 bases at V and 6 bases at J, with 16 bases between. As DNA, the CDR3 is TGCGCCAGCAGCCAATTAAGGGCGCTGGGCGCTGAAGCTTTCTTT. It specifies CASSQLRALGAEAFF.

The sample holds a few counts of this clonotype. This chain joins TRBV4-3 and TRBJ1-4; the D gene is possibly TRBD1 (6 bases). Germline values: CDR1 LGHNA, CDR2 YSLEER. The CDR3 runs to 16 residues. Trimming took off 0 bases at V and 4 bases at J, with 12 bases between the two ends. The CDR3 bases are TGCGCCAGCAGCCAAGATAGAGGGGGAAGTAATGAAAAACTGTTTTTT. It codes for CASSQDRGGSNEKLFF.

The gene calls are TRBV21-1 and TRBJ2-1; the table assigns TRBD1, which was not confirmed against the DNA. TRBV21-1 is a pseudogene segment. The CDR3 has 11 residues. The CDR3 protein is CASSTREGGFF. CDR3 bases: TGTGCCAGCAGCACCCGCGAGGGGGGGTTCTTC.

The chain couples TRBV7-6 to TRBJ1-1, with D tentatively TRBD1 (5 bases). V lost 1 base and J 5 bases, leaving 14 bases between the germline ends. This CDR3 has 15 residues. From germline, CDR1 is SGHVS and CDR2 FNYEAQ. The CDR3 region is CASSLGQLGGTEAFF. In DNA form, the CDR3 reads TGTGCCAGCAGCTTAGGGCAGTTGGGGGGGACTGAAGCTTTCTTT.

This clonotype was seen a few times. The chain uses TRBV7-9 and TRBJ1-2; D is undetermined. CDR3 size: 15 residues. Trimming took off 1 base at V and 0 bases at J, with 9 bases between the two ends. In germline, CDR1 is SEHNR, CDR2 FQNEAQ (reference sequence). The CDR3 region has the DNA TGTGCCAGCAGCTTAGGTCCGGTAGCTAACTATGGCTACACCTTC. Protein product: CASSLGPVANYGYTF.

This clonotype was counted a few times. This sequence joins TRBV9 and TRBJ1-1, with 7 bases identical to TRBD1. Germline CDR1 SGDLS, CDR2 YYNGEE. This CDR3 comprises 14 residues. V trimming: 0 bases; J trimming: 4 bases; junction bases outside the gene matches: 3. CDR3 sequence reads: CASSVGTGTTEAFF. CDR3 in DNA: TGTGCCAGCAGCGTAGGGACAGGTACCACTGAAGCTTTCTTT.

The chain employs TRBV20-1 and TRBJ2-7, with D possibly being TRBD2 (5 bases). Germline CDR1 DFQATT, CDR2 SNEGSKA (reference sequence). The CDR3 consists of 15 residues. V was cut by 0 bases and J by 0 bases, with 12 bases left in between. The CDR3 loop reads CSARDQRGFSYEQYF. The CDR3 DNA is TGCAGTGCTAGAGATCAGCGCGGGTTCTCCTACGAGCAGTACTTC.